This TCR beta chain was sequenced in a study of CD8 T cells in ankylosing spondylitis (dated by TCRdb to the late 2010s). Study-level background: The study set out to find disease-linked TCR variants by profiling T cell receptor beta repertoires in ankylosing spondylitis patients and healthy donors. The full study cohort comprised 25 ankylosing spondylitis patients and 85 to 120 healthy donors. Peripheral blood was sampled, and synovial fluid was also collected from ankylosing spondylitis patients. Overall study outcomes, separate from this receptor: A TCR beta motif of seven or eight highly homologous amino acid variants appeared characteristic of blood from ankylosing spondylitis patients. Some of the motif variants had been reported before in the synovial fluid and blood of reactive arthritis patients, a finding that suggests common disease-initiation mechanisms. Significant enrichment of the disease-linked clones was reported in matched synovial fluid samples from ankylosing spondylitis patients. In peripheral blood, the disease-linked clones were found at relatively low frequencies and had a CD8+ phenotype.

TCRdb names Illumina HiSeq 2500 as the instrument used. Quantitative 5'-RACE with molecular barcodes was used to prepare TCR beta libraries. Processing in the source paper ran as follows. A new computational method, built on a probabilistic model of VDJ rearrangement, was used to identify disease-linked TCR variants. TCRdb ran its own pipeline on the public reads, namely fastp trimming at Q25 and MiXCR clone calling, and kept in-frame beta chains. Each entry is one CDR3 protein sequence, shown with its most common DNA and genes. TCRdb, rather than the study authors, made the V and J calls. Across this sample there are about 90,000 distinct CDR3 sequences, with roughly 27% seen only once. The ten biggest clones cover less than 60% of the sample. The CDR3, from cysteine to phenylalanine, totals 13 residues. The kept DNA is CDR3 alone, 39 bases in frame from the first base. V lost 6 bases and J lost 1 base; the stretch between them is 9 bases long.

With regard to this clonotype: Its antigen remains unidentified. No per-base quality is available; no much larger clone lies one base away.

The sequence is built from TRBV12-3 or TRBV12-4 and TRBJ1-1; no confident D gene assignment can be made. The TCR originated in a male donor with ankylosing spondylitis or in good health (not recorded which). Sample: blood, either unsorted or a sorted T cell fraction (not recorded which). The bases are TGTGCCAGCAGCCCCGAAGGGAACACTGAAGCTTTCTTT. It codes for CASSPEGNTEAFF.